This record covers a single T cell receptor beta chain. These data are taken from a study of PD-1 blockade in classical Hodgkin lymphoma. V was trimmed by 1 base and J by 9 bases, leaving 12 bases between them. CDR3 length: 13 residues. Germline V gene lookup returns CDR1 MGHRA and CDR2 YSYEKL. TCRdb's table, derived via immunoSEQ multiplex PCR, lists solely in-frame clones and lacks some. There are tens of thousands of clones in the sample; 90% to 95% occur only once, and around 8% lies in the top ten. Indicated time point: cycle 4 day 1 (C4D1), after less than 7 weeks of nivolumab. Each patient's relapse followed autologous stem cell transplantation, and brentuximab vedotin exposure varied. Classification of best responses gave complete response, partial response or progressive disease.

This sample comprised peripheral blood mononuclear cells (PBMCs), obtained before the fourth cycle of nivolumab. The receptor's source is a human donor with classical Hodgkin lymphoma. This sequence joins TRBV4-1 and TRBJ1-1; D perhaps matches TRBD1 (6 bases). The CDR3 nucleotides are TGCGCCAGCAGCCAAGCCGTGGACAGAAAAGCTTTCTTT. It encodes CASSQAVDRKAFF.